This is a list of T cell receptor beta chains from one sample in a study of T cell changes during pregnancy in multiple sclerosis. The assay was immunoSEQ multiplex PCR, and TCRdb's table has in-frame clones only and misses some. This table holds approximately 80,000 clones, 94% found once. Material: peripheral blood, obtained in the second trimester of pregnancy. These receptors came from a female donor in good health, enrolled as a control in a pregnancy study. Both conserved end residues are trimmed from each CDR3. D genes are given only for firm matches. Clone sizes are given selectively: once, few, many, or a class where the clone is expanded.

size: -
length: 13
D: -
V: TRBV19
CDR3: ASSISQGGGTEAF

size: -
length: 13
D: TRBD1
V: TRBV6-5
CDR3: ASRPRGNSGNTIY

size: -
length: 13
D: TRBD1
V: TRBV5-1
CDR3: ASSLGQVRSYEQY

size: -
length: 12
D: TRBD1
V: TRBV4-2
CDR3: ASSPHRGEVEAF

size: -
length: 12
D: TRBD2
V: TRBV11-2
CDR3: ATTSWRESGELF

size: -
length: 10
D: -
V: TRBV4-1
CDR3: ASSQGDMEAF

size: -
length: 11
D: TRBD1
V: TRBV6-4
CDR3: APRTGLIETQY

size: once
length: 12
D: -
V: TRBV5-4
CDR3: ASSLRSYTDTQY

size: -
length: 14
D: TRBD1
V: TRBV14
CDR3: ASSSPPGQGSQPQH

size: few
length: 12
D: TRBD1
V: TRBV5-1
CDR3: ASFRTGNTGELF